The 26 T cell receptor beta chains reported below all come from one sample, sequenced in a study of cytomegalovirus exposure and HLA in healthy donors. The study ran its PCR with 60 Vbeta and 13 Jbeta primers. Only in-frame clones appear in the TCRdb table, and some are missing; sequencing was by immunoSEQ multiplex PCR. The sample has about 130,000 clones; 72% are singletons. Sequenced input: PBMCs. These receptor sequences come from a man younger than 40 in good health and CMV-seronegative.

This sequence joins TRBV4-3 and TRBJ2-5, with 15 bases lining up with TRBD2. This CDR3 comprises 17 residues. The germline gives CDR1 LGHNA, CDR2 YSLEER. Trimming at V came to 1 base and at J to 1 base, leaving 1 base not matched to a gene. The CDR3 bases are TGCGCCAGCAGCCAAGGGACTAGCGGGGGGGGCCAAGAGACCCAGTACTTC. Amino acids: CASSQGTSGGGQETQYF.

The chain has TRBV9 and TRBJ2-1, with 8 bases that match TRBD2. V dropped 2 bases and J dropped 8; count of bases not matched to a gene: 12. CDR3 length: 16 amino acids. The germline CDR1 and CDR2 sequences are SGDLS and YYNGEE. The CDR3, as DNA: TGTGCCAGCAGCGTGCCACGAGCGGGGGAATTCCATGAGCAGTTCTTC. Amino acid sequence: CASSVPRAGEFHEQFF. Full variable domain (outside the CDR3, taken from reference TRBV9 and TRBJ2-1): DSGVTQTPKHLITATGQRVTLRCSPRSGDLSVYWYQQSLDQGLQFLIQYYNGEERAKGNILERFSAQQFPDLHSELNLSSLELGDSALYFCASSVPRAGEFHEQFFGPGTRLTVL.

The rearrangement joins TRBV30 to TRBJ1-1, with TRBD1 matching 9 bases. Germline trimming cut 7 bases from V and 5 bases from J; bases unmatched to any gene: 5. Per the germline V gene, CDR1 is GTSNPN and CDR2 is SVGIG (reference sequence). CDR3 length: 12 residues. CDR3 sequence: CALQGAETEAFF. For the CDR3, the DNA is TGTGCCTTACAGGGGGCTGAGACTGAAGCTTTCTTT.

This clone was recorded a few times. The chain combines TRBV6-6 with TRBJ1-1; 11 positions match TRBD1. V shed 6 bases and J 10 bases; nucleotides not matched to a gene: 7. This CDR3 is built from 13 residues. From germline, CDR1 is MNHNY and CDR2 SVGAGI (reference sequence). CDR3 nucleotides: TGTGCCAGCAGAGACGGGACAGGGGGTTCAGCTTTCTTT. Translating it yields CASRDGTGGSAFF.

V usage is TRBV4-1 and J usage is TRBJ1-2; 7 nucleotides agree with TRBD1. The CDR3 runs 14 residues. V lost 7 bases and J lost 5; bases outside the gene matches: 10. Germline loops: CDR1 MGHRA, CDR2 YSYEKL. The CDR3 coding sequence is TGCGCCAGCACCCCCTCCCGGGACAGTTATGGCTACACCTTC. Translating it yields CASTPSRDSYGYTF.

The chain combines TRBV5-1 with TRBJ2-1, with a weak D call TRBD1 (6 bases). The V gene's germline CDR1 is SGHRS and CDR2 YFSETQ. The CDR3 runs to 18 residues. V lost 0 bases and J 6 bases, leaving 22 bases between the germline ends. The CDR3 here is CASSLDRGGAMTGNEQFF. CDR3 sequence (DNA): TGCGCCAGCAGCTTGGATCGTGGGGGCGCCATGACGGGCAATGAGCAGTTCTTC.

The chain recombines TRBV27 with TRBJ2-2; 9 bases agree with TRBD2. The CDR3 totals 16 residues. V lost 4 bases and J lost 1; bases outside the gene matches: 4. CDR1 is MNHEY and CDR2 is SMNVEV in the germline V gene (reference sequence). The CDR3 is CASSYLAGVNTGELFF. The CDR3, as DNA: TGTGCCAGCAGTTATTTAGCGGGGGTGAACACCGGGGAGCTGTTTTTT.

CDR3 sequence: CASSLYPGSGNTIYF. The DNA for the CDR3 is TGTGCCAGCAGTTTATATCCAGGCTCTGGAAACACCATATATTTT. This chain links TRBV28 with TRBJ1-3; D gene unclear. The germline gives CDR1 MDHEN, CDR2 SYDVKM. The CDR3 runs 15 residues. V lost 1 base to trimming and J lost 0 bases, with 7 bases between them.

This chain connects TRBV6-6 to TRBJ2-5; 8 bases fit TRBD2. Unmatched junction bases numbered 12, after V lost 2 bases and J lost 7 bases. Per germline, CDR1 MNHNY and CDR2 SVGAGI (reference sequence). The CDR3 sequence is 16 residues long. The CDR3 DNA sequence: TGTGCCAGCAGTTACCCCGGGGGGGTGGGGGCTGGGACCCAGTACTTC. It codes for CASSYPGGVGAGTQYF.

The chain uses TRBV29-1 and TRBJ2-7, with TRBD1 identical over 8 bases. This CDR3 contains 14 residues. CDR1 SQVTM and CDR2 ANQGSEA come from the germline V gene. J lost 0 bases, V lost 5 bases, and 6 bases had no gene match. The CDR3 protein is CSVSGTGSSYEQYF. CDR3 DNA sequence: TGCAGCGTTTCCGGGACAGGCAGCTCCTACGAGCAGTACTTC.

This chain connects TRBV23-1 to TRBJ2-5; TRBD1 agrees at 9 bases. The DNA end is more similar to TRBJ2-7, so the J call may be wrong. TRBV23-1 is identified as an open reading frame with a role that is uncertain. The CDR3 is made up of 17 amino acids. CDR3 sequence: CASSHSTGGQSSYEQYF. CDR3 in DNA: TGCGCCAGCAGTCACTCAACAGGGGGCCAAAGCTCCTACGAGCAGTACTTC.

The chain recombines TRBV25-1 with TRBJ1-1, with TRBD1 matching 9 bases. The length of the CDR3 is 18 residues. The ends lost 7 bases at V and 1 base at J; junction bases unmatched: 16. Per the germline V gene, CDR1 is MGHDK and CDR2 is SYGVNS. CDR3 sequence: CASTRGAGQGWRNTEAFF. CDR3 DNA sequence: TGTGCCAGCACCCGGGGAGCGGGACAGGGTTGGCGGAACACTGAAGCTTTCTTT. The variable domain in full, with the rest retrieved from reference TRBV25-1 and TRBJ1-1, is EADIYQTPRYLVIGTGKKITLECSQTMGHDKMYWYQQDPGMELHLIHYSYGVNSTEKGDLSSESTVSRIRTEHFPLTLESARPSHTSQYLCASTRGAGQGWRNTEAFFGQGTRLTVV.

This chain's CDR3 is CASSPGGGIPEWAGELFF. The CDR3 DNA sequence: TGTGCCAGCTCACCAGGTGGAGGTATCCCCGAATGGGCCGGGGAGCTGTTTTTT. The V call is TRBV18, the J call TRBJ2-2, with a weak D call TRBD2 (5 bases). V lost 2 bases and J lost 6, with 22 bases in between. Per the germline V gene, CDR1 is KGHSH and CDR2 is LQKENI. The CDR3 extends over 18 amino acids.

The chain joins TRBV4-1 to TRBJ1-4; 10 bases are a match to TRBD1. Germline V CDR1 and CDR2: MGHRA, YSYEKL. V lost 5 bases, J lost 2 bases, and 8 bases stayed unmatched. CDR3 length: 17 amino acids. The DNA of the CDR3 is TGCGCCAGCAGCTCAAAGGGGGGACAGGGGACTAATGAAAAACTGTTTTTT. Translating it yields CASSSKGGQGTNEKLFF.

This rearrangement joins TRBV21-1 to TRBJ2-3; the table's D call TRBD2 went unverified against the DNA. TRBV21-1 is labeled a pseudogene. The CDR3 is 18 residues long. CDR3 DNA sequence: TGTGCCAGCAGCCGACGGACTAGCGGGGGGTGCCTCACAGATACGCAGTATTTT. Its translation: CASSRRTSGGCLTDTQYF.

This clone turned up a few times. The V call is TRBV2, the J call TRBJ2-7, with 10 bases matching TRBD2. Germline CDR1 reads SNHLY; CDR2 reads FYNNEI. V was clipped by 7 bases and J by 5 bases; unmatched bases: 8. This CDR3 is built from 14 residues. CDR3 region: CASKEGLASHEQYF. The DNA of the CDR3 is TGTGCCAGCAAAGAGGGACTAGCGAGCCACGAGCAGTACTTC.

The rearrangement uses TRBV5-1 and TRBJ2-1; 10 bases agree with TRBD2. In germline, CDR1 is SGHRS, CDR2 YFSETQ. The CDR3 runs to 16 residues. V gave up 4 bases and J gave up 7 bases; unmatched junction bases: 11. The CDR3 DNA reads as TGCGCCAGCAGCAAGGACCTAGCGGGGGATGTTAATGAGCAGTTCTTC. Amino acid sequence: CASSKDLAGDVNEQFF.

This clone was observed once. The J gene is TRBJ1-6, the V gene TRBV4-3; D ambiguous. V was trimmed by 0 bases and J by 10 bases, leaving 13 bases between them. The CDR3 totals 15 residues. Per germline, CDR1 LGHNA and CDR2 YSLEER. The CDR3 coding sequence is TGCGCCAGCAGCCAAGATGTGAGGGTTGGGTCACCCCTCCACTTT. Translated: CASSQDVRVGSPLHF.

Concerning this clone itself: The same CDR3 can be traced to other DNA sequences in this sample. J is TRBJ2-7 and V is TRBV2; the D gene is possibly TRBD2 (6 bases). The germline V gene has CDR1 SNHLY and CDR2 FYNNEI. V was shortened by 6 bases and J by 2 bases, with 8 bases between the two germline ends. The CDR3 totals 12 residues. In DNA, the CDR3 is TGTGCCAGCAGCGGCGGGGCCTACGAGCAGTACTTC. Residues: CASSGGAYEQYF.

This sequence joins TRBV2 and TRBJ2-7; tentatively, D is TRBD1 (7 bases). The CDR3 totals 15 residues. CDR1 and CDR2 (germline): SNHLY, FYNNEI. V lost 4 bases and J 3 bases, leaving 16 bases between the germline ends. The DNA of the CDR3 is TGTGCCAGCAGTGGGCGGGGACAGCTCCTCTACGAGCAGTACTTC. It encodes CASSGRGQLLYEQYF. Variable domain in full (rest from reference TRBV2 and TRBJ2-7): EPEVTQTPSHQVTQMGQEVILRCVPISNHLYFYWYRQILGQKVEFLVSFYNNEISEKSEIFDDQFSVERPDGSNFTLKIRSTKLEDSAMYFCASSGRGQLLYEQYFGPGTRLTVT.

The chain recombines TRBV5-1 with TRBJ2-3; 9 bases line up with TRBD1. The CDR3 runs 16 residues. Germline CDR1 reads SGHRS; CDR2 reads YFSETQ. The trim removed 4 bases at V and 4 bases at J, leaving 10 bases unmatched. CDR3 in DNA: TGCGCCAGCAGCGCGGGGACGGGACAGGGCGCAGATACGCAGTATTTT. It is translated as CASSAGTGQGADTQYF.

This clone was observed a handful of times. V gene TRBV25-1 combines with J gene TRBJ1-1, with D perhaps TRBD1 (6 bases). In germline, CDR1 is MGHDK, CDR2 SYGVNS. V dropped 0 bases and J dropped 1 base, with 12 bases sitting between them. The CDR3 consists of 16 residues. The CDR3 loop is CASSEYTDRWNTEAFF. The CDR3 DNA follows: TGTGCCAGCAGTGAATACACGGACAGATGGAACACTGAAGCTTTCTTT.

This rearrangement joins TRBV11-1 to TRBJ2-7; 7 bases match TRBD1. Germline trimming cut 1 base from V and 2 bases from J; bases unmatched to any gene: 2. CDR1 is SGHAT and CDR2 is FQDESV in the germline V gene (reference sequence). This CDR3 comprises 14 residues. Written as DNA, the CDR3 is TGTGCCAGCAGCTTAGGACAGGGTGCCTACGAGCAGTACTTC. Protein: CASSLGQGAYEQYF.

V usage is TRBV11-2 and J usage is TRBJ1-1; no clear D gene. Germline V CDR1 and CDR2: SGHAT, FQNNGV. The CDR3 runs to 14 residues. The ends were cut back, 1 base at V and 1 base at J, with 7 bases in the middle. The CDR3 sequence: CASSLGRPNTEAFF. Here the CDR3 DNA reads TGTGCCAGCAGCTTAGGCAGGCCGAACACTGAAGCTTTCTTT.

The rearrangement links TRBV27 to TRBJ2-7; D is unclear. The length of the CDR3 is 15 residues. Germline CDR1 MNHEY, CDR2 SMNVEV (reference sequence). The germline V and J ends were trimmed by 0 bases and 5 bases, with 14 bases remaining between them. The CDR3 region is CASSLSGSQFHEQYF. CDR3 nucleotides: TGTGCCAGCAGTTTATCGGGCTCCCAGTTCCACGAGCAGTACTTC.

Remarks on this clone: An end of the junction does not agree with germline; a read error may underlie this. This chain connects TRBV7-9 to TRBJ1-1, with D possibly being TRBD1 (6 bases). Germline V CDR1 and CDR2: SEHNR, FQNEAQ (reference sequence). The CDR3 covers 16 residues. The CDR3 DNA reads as TGTTCCAGCAGCTTAGTAGGGAAGGGGGGGGGCACTGAAGCTTTCTTT. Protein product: CSSSLVGKGGGTEAFF.